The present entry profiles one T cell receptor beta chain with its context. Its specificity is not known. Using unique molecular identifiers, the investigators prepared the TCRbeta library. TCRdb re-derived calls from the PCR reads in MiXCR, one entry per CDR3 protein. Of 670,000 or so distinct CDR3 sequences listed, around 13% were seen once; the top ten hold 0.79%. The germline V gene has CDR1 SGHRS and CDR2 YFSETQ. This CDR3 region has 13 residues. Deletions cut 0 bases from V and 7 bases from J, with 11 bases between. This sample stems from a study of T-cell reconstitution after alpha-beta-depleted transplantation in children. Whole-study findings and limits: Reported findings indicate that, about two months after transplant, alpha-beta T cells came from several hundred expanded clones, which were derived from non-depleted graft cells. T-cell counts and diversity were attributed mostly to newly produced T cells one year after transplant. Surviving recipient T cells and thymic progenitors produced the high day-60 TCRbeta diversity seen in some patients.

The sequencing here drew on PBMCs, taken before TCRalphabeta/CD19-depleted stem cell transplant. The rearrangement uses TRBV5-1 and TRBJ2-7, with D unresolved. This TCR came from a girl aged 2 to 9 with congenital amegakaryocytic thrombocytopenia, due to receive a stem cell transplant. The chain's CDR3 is CASSLESNVEQYF. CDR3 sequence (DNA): TGCGCCAGCAGCTTGGAGTCCAACGTGGAGCAGTACTTC.